This T cell receptor (beta chain) is from a study of beta chain features in type 1 diabetes. Notes on the study in general: VDJ junctions sequenced from type 1 diabetes patients showed fewer insertions and more deletions. Patients with Type 1 diabetes showed moderately but significantly shorter TCRB CDR3s in all four CD4+ subsets.

With respect to this clone: Antigen: not known.

The authors took one heparinised blood draw, averaging about 110 mL, from each donor. Isolation of CD4+ naive, central memory, regulatory and stem cell-like memory cells was achieved by sorting via CD45RO/CCR7/CD25/CD127/CD95/CD27. cDNA synthesis used the whole RNA isolate, giving expressed TCRB sequences. Generated by immunoSEQ multiplex PCR, the TCRdb table keeps only in-frame clones and is missing some. This sample has about 390,000 clones, with roughly 9.8% found just once. Germline assignment: CDR1 SGHTA and CDR2 FQGNSA. V was pared by 5 bases and J by 4 bases, with 17 bases of the junction left unmatched. This CDR3 is built from 18 residues.

Material for sequencing was central memory CD4+ T cells from blood. V gene TRBV7-2 combines with J gene TRBJ2-3; 8 nucleotides match TRBD2. The source is a man between 25 and 39 years old with type 1 diabetes. CDR3 sequence (DNA): TGTGCCAGCAGCCAGGGCTCCGGGGGGGGTCGTCGGTCAGATACGCAGTATTTT. Its protein product is CASSQGSGGGRRSDTQYF.